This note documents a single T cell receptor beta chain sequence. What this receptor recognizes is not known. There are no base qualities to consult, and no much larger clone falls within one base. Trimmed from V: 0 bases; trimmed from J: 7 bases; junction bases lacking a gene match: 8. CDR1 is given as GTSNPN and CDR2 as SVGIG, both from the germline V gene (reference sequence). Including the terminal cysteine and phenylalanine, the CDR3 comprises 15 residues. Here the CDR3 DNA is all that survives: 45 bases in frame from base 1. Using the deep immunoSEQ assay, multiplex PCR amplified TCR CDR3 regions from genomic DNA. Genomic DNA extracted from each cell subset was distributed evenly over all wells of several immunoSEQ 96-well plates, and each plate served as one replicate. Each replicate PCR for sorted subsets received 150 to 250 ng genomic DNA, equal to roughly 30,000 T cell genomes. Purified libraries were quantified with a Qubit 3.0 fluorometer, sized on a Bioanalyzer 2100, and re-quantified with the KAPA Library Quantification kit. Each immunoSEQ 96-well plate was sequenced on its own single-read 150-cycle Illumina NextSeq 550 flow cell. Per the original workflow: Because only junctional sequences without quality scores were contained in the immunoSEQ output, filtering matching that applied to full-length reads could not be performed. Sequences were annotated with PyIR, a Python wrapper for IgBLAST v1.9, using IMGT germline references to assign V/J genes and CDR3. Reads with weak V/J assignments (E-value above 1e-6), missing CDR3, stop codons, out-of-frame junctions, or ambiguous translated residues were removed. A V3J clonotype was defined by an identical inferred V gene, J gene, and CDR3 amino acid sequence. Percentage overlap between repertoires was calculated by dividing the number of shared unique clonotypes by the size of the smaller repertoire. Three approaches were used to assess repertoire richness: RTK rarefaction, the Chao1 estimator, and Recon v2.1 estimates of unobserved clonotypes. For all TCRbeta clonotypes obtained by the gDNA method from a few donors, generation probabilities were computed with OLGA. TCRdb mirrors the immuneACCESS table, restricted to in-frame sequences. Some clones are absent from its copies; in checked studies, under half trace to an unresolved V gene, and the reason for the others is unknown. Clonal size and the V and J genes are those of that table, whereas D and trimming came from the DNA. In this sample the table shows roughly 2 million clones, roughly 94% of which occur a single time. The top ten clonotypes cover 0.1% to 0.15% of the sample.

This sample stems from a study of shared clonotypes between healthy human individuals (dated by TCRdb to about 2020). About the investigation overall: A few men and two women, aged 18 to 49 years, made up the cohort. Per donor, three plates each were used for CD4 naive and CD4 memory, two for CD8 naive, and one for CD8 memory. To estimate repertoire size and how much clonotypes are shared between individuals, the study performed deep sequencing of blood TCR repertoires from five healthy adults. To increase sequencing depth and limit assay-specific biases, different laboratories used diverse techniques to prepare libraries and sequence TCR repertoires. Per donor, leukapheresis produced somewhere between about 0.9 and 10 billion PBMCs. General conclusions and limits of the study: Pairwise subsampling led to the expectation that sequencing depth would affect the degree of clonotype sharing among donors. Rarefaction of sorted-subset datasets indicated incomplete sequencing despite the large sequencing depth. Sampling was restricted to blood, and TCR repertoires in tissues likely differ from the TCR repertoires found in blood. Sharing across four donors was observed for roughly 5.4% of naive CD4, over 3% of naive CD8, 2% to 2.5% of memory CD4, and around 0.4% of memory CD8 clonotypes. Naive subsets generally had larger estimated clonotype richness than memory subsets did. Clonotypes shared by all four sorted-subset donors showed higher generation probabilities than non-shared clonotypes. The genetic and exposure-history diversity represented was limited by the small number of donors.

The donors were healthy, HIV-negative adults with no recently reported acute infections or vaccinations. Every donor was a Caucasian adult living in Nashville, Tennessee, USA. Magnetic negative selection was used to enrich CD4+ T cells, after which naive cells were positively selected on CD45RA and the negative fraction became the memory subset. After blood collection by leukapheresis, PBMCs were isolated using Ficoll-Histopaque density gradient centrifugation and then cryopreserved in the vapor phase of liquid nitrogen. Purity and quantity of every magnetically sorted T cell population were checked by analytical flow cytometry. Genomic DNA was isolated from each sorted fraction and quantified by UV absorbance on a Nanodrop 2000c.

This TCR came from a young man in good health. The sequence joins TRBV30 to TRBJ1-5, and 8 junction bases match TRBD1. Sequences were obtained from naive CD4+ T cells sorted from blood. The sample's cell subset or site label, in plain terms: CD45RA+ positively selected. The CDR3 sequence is CAWSVIGQGKQPQHF. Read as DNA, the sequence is TGTGCCTGGAGTGTCATTGGACAGGGAAAACAGCCCCAGCATTTT.